The next 27 T cell receptor beta chains were all read from a single sample in a study of T cells after yellow fever vaccination. MiXCR, applied by TCRdb to the 5' RACE reads, yields one record per CDR3 protein. The table lists approximately 300,000 distinct CDR3 sequences, over 8% of them singletons. The material sequenced was PBMCs, taken on the day of the first yellow fever vaccination. These receptors were collected from a man aged 18 to 35 who received the YFV17D yellow fever vaccine.

This clonotype was recorded at least ten times. The chain uses TRBV5-1 and TRBJ1-1; 7 positions agree with TRBD1. J gave up 4 bases and V 3 bases, and 6 bases lay outside the gene matches. This CDR3 is 14 amino acids long. The germline V gene encodes CDR1 SGHRS and CDR2 YFSETQ. CDR3 nucleotides: TGCGCCAGCAGCTCGACAGGGCCGGGCACTGAAGCTTTCTTT. It encodes CASSSTGPGTEAFF.

In its sample, this clonotype was seen many times. The chain has TRBV20-1 and TRBJ2-3; a weak D match, TRBD1 (5 bases). Trimming removed 0 bases from V and 3 bases from J, with 13 bases in between. The CDR3 runs 15 residues. The germline CDR1 and CDR2 sequences are DFQATT and SNEGSKA (reference sequence). The CDR3 reads CSARDVGRATDTQYF. CDR3 bases: TGCAGTGCTAGAGATGTGGGCAGGGCGACAGATACGCAGTATTTT.

The chain joins TRBV3-1 to TRBJ2-1; D unresolved. Germline V gene lookup returns CDR1 LGHDT and CDR2 YNNKEL (reference sequence). The V gene lost 0 bases and the J gene lost 6 bases, with 6 bases spanning the gap. The CDR3 totals 13 residues. DNA of the CDR3: TGTGCCAGCAGCCAAGAACCCATCAATGAGCAGTTCTTC. Encoded protein: CASSQEPINEQFF.

The chain employs TRBV28 and TRBJ1-3; D is ambiguous. In germline, CDR1 is MDHEN, CDR2 SYDVKM. V shed 5 bases and J shed 2 bases, with 13 bases lying between them. CDR3 length equals 15 residues. Written as DNA, the CDR3 is TGTGCCAGCAGTCCCCGAAACACAGCTGGAAACACCATATATTTT. Amino acid sequence: CASSPRNTAGNTIYF.

The chain uses TRBV7-2 and TRBJ1-2; D is uncertain. Germline V gives CDR1 SGHTA, CDR2 FQGNSA. The V end was cut by 6 bases, the J end by 2 bases, with 22 bases between. This CDR3 has 17 residues. CDR3 region: CASRPPSTVVLNYGYTF. The CDR3 bases are TGTGCCAGCAGACCCCCGAGCACAGTGGTTTTGAACTATGGCTACACCTTC.

This clonotype was observed a handful of times. This chain joins TRBV14 and TRBJ1-2; D call uncertain. With 5 bases removed from V and 3 bases from J, the gap between germline ends came to 16 bases. The V gene's germline CDR1 is SGHDN and CDR2 FVKESK. This CDR3 spans 15 amino acids. Here the CDR3 DNA reads TGTGCCAGCAGCGACGGGATCGGTGCGGACTATGGCTACACCTTC. It yields the protein CASSDGIGADYGYTF.

This clonotype was observed a few times. This chain connects TRBV29-1 to TRBJ2-4; D gene unclear. This CDR3 contains 13 residues. Germline V CDR1 and CDR2: SQVTM, ANQGSEA. The V and J ends lost 2 bases and 1 base respectively, with 6 bases between them. The CDR3 protein is CSVESSAKNIQYF. CDR3 DNA sequence: TGCAGCGTTGAATCCAGCGCCAAAAACATTCAGTACTTC.

This clonotype came up a few times. V and J are TRBV5-1 and TRBJ2-2; D remains unclear. The CDR3 runs 15 residues. Trimming stripped 3 bases from V and 1 base from J, with 10 bases between. Germline CDR1 reads SGHRS; CDR2 reads YFSETQ. DNA of the CDR3: TGCGCCAGCAGCTCGACTTCTCGGAACACCGGGGAGCTGTTTTTT. It codes for CASSSTSRNTGELFF.

In its sample, this clonotype was seen a few times. V is TRBV5-1 and J is TRBJ2-7; TRBD1 aligns across 9 bases. This CDR3 region has 14 residues. CDR1 and CDR2 from the germline V gene are SGHRS and YFSETQ. Trimming removed 4 bases from V and 4 bases from J; junction bases left unmatched: 6. The CDR3 spells CASSAGTGTYEQYV. The CDR3 coding sequence is TGCGCCAGCAGCGCCGGGACAGGGACTTACGAGCAGTACGTC.

The DNA of the CDR3 is TGTGCCAGCACTGGAGCCCCGGGACCAACTACAAATAATGAGCAGTTCTTC. Its protein product is CASTGAPGPTTNNEQFF. V and J are TRBV6-1 and TRBJ2-1; D assignment may be TRBD1 or TRBD2 (5 bases each). V lost 7 bases, J lost 7 bases, and 26 bases lay in between. CDR1 is MNHNS and CDR2 is SASEGT in the germline V gene. The CDR3 contains 17 residues.

This clonotype was observed a handful of times. The J gene is TRBJ2-3, the V gene TRBV10-3; D gene uncertain. Trimming left V 10 bases short and J 0 bases short, with 14 bases between. Germline V gene lookup returns CDR1 ENHRY and CDR2 SYGVKD. This CDR3 contains 14 residues. CDR3 sequence: CASDSGRSTDTQYF. The CDR3 DNA sequence: TGTGCCAGCGATAGTGGAAGAAGCACAGATACGCAGTATTTT.

V usage is TRBV4-2 and J usage is TRBJ2-2; 10 nucleotides line up with TRBD2. CDR3 length: 21 residues. Germline lookup yields CDR1 LGHNA and CDR2 YNFKEQ. The V segment lost 4 bases and the J segment 5 bases; nucleotides outside the gene matches: 22. The CDR3 sequence is CASSRRLSSGGGTTSTGELFF. CDR3 DNA: TGTGCCAGCAGCCGTCGTCTGTCCAGCGGGGGGGGGACGACGAGTACCGGGGAGCTGTTTTTT.

This clonotype was picked up a small number of times. The chain joins TRBV2 to TRBJ2-3, with D possibly called TRBD1 or TRBD2 (6 bases each). Trimming cost V 2 bases and J 2 bases, with 14 bases left between them. There are 16 residues in the CDR3. From germline, CDR1 is SNHLY and CDR2 FYNNEI. The CDR3 DNA sequence: TGTGCCAGCAGTGAATGGAATCGGGGGCCCACAGATACGCAGTATTTT. Translation: CASSEWNRGPTDTQYF.

V usage is TRBV20-1 and J usage is TRBJ1-6; maybe TRBD1 (5 bases). Germline V CDR1 and CDR2: DFQATT, SNEGSKA (reference sequence). The CDR3 is 13 residues long. V shed 4 bases and J shed 7 bases, with 11 bases lying between them. The CDR3 spells CSATTVPNSPLHF. CDR3 nucleotides: TGCAGTGCTACGACAGTACCCAATTCACCCCTCCACTTT.

This rearrangement joins TRBV19 to TRBJ2-5, with D unresolved. CDR1 LNHDA and CDR2 SQIVND come from the germline V gene (reference sequence). This CDR3 has 15 amino acids. Trimming cost V 8 bases and J 1 base, with 17 bases left between them. CDR3 in amino acids: CASSPWGSFQETQYF. The CDR3 DNA reads as TGTGCCAGTTCCCCGTGGGGAAGCTTCCAAGAGACCCAGTACTTC.

This clonotype was recorded at least ten times. CDR3 nucleotide sequence: TGTGCCAGCAGCGCCGGGGCCACTGCGCAGCCCCAGCATTTT. Its protein is CASSAGATAQPQHF. This rearrangement joins TRBV9 to TRBJ1-5; tentatively, D is TRBD1 (5 bases). V lost 3 bases to trimming and J lost 7 bases, with 14 bases between them. The V gene's germline CDR1 is SGDLS and CDR2 YYNGEE. CDR3 length: 14 amino acids.

This clonotype has just a few counts. This chain links TRBV6-2 or TRBV6-3 with TRBJ2-3; D gene unclear. This CDR3 spans 15 amino acids. Trimming left V 7 bases short and J 4 bases short, with 18 bases between. Germline V gene lookup returns CDR1 MNHEY and CDR2 SVGEGT. The CDR3 reads CASTLTDDRADTQYF. Written as DNA, the CDR3 is TGTGCCAGCACCCTCACGGACGATCGAGCAGATACGCAGTATTTT.

This clonotype was seen repeatedly, ten times or more. The rearrangement links TRBV5-6 to TRBJ1-1; maybe TRBD1 (6 bases). CDR1 and CDR2 (germline): SGHDT, YYEEEE. V shed 3 bases and J shed 5 bases, with 14 bases lying between them. The CDR3 sequence is 14 residues long. The CDR3 is CASSSEGGRTEAFF. The CDR3 nucleotides are TGTGCCAGCAGCTCCGAGGGGGGCCGGACTGAAGCTTTCTTT.

This clonotype has ten or more counts. This chain links TRBV29-1 with TRBJ2-3, with D hard to call. This CDR3 region has 13 residues. Germline V gene sequence: CDR1 SQVTM, CDR2 ANQGSEA. V was trimmed by 4 bases and J by 3 bases, leaving 11 bases between them. The CDR3: CSVVPLLTDTQYF. In DNA, the CDR3 is TGCAGCGTTGTGCCCCTGTTGACAGATACGCAGTATTTT.

This clonotype came up a few times. The chain uses TRBV5-1 and TRBJ1-4; 10 bases map to TRBD1. This CDR3 contains 15 residues. Germline CDR1 SGHRS, CDR2 YFSETQ. V lost 4 bases, J lost 8 bases, and 8 bases stayed unmatched. The CDR3 nucleotides read TGCGCCAGCAGCGGCACCGGGACAGGGGAAGAAAAACTGTTTTTT. This translates into CASSGTGTGEEKLFF.

This clonotype occurred a few times. The chain is built from TRBV12-3 or TRBV12-4 and TRBJ2-7; D remains ambiguous. V was trimmed by 5 bases and J by 3 bases, leaving 14 bases between them. The CDR3 totals 14 residues. CDR3 amino acids: CASSRTLIHYEQYF. DNA of the CDR3: TGTGCCAGCAGTCGAACCCTGATACACTACGAGCAGTACTTC.

The CDR3, as DNA: TGCGCCAGCAGCCAACTGGGGGGGATGTCCTACAATGAGCAGTTCTTC. Its protein product is CASSQLGGMSYNEQFF. This rearrangement joins TRBV4-3 to TRBJ2-1; the match to TRBD2 covers 7 bases. CDR3 length: 16 residues. V gave up 2 bases and J gave up 1 base; unmatched junction bases: 5. Germline lookup yields CDR1 LGHNA and CDR2 YSLEER.

V gene TRBV6-5 combines with J gene TRBJ2-3, with D tentatively TRBD2 (6 bases). Germline CDR1 is MNHEY and CDR2 is SVGAGI. CDR3 length equals 15 residues. The V and J ends lost 0 bases and 5 bases respectively, with 12 bases between them. The CDR3, as DNA: TGTGCCAGCAGTTACTCGAGAGGGCGGGGAGATACGCAGTATTTT. Its protein is CASSYSRGRGDTQYF.

This clonotype was counted ten times or more. V and J are TRBV20-1 and TRBJ2-7, with 7 bases matching TRBD1. The CDR3 is 15 amino acids. Germline V gene sequence: CDR1 DFQATT, CDR2 SNEGSKA (reference sequence). Trimming at V came to 0 bases and at J to 6 bases, leaving 11 bases not matched to a gene. This chain's CDR3 is CSARDLGQPAREQYF. Written as DNA, the CDR3 is TGCAGTGCTAGAGATCTGGGACAGCCGGCCCGCGAGCAGTACTTC.

This clonotype was detected many times. The chain is built from TRBV4-2 and TRBJ1-5, with D possibly matching TRBD1 (5 bases). CDR3 length: 13 residues. Trimming cost V 3 bases and J 7 bases, with 10 bases left between them. Germline V gene lookup returns CDR1 LGHNA and CDR2 YNFKEQ. The CDR3 region has the DNA TGTGCCAGCAGCCAGGGGGTTGGACAGCCCCAGCATTTT. Translated, it gives CASSQGVGQPQHF.

The chain couples TRBV29-1 to TRBJ1-2; unclear D gene. Per the germline V gene, CDR1 is SQVTM and CDR2 is ANQGSEA. V lost 4 bases and J lost 1, with 10 bases in between. The CDR3 is made up of 13 amino acids. Here the CDR3 DNA reads TGCAGCGTTGCATCGGACGGTAACTATGGCTACACCTTC. Amino acid sequence: CSVASDGNYGYTF.

The chain combines TRBV7-2 with TRBJ2-2; unclear D gene. Trimming stripped 2 bases from V and 0 bases from J, with 10 bases between. Germline assignment: CDR1 SGHTA and CDR2 FQGNSA. The CDR3 runs 16 residues. CDR3 sequence (DNA): TGTGCCAGCAGCTTATACCACCTCGCGAACACCGGGGAGCTGTTTTTT. Translating gives CASSLYHLANTGELFF.